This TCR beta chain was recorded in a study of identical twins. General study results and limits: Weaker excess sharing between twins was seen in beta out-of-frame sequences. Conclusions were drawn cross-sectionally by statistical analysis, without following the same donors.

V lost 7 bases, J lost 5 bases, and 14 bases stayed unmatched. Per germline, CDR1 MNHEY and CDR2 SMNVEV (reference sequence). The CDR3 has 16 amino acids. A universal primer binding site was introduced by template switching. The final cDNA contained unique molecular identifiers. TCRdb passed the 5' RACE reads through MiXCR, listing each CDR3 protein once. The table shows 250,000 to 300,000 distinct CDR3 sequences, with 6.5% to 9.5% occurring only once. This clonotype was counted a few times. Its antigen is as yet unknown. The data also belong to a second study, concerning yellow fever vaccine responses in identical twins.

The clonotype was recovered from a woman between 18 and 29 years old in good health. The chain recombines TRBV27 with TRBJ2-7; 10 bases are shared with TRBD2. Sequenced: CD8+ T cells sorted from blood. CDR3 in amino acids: CASKALSSGRIDEQYF. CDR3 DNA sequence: TGTGCCAGCAAAGCCCTATCTAGCGGGAGAATCGACGAGCAGTACTTC.